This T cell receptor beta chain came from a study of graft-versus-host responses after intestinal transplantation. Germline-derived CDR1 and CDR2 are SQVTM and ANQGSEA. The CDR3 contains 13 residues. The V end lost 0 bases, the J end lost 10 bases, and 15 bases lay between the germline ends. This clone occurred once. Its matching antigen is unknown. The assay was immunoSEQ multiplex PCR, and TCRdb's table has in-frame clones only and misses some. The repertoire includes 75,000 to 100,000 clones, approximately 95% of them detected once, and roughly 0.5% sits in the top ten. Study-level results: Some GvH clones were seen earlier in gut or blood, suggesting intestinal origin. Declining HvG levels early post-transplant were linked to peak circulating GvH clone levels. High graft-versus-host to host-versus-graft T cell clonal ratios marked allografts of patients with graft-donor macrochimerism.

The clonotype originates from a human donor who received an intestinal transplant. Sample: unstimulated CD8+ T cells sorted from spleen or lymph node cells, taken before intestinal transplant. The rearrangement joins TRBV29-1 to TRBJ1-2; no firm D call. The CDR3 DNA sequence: TGCAGCGTTGAAGAGATATCGGGAACCATCTACACCTTC. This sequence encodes CSVEEISGTIYTF.